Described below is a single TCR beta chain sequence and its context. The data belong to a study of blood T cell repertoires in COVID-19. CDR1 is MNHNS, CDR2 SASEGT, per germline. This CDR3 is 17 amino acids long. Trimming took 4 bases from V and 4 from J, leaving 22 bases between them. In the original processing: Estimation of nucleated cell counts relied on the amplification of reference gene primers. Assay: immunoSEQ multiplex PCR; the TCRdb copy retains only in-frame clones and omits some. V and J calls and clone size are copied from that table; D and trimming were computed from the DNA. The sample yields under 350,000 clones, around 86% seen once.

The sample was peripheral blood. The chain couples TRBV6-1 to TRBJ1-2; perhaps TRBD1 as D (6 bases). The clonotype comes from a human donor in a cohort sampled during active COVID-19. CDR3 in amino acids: CASSVEGQPDSLYGYTF. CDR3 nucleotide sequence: TGTGCCAGCAGTGTGGAAGGTCAGCCGGACAGCCTCTATGGCTACACCTTC.